This T cell receptor beta chain is drawn from a study of blood T cell repertoires in COVID-19. The wider study: There were acute and convalescent COVID-19 samples, and they came from the United States, Italy and Spain. From T cells, B-cell-depleted T cells, or PBMCs came the material, which was cDNA or gDNA.

Per the study methods: It was from reference gene primer amplification that nucleated cell counts were estimated. Sequencing used immunoSEQ multiplex PCR; TCRdb keeps in-frame clones, though not all of them. The DNA gave D and trimming, while V, J and clone size come from that table. The sample yields 150,000 to 200,000 clones, 65% to 90% seen once. With 7 bases clipped from V and 7 bases from J, the junction kept 6 bases outside the gene matches. Germline CDR1 is MNHEY and CDR2 is SVGAGI. The CDR3 has 14 amino acids. The J gene is TRBJ1-4, the V gene TRBV6-5; TRBD1 agrees at 10 bases. The sequence was collected from a man between 60 and 75 years old with acute or convalescent COVID-19. Specimen: peripheral blood. The DNA of the CDR3 is TGTGCCAGCATGACGACAGGGGGCTCTGAAAAACTGTTTTTT. Translated: CASMTTGGSEKLFF.